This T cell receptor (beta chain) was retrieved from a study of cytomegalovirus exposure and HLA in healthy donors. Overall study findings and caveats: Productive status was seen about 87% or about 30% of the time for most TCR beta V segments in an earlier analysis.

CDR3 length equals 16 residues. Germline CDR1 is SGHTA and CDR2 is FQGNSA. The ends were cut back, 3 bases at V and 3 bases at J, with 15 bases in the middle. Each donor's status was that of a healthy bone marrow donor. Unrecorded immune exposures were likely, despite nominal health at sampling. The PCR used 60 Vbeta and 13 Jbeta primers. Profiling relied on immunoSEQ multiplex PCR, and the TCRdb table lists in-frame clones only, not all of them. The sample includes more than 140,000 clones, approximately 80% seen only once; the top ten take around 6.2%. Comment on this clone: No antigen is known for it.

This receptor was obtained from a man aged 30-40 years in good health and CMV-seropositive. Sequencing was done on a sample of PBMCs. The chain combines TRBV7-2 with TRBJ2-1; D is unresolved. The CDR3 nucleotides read TGTGCCAGCAGCTTGGCCAGGTCTGTAGGCTACAATGAGCAGTTCTTC. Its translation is CASSLARSVGYNEQFF. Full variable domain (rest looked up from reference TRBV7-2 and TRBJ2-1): GAGVSQSPSNKVTEKGKDVELRCDPISGHTALYWYRQSLGQGLEFLIYFQGNSAPDKSGLPSDRFSAERTGGSVSTLTIQRTQQEDSAVYLCASSLARSVGYNEQFFGPGTRLTVL.